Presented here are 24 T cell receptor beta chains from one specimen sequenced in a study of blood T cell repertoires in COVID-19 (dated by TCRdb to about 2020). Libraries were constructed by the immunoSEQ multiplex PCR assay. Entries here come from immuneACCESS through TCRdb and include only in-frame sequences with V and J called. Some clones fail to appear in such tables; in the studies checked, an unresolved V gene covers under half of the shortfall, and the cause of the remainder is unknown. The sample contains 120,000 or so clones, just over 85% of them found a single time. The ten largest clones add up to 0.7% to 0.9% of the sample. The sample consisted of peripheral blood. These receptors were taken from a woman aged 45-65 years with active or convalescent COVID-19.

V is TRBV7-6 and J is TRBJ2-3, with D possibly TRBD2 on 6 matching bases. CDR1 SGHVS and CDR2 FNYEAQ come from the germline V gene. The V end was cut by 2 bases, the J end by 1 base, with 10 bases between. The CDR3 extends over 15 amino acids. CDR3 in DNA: TGTGCCAGCAGCTTAACGGGGGTGGGCACAGATACGCAGTATTTT. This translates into CASSLTGVGTDTQYF.

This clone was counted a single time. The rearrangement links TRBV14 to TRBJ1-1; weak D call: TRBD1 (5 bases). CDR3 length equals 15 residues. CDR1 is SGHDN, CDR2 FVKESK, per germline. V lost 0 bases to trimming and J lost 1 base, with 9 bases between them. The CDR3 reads CASSQDWGENTEAFF. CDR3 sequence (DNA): TGTGCCAGCAGCCAAGATTGGGGGGAGAACACTGAAGCTTTCTTT.

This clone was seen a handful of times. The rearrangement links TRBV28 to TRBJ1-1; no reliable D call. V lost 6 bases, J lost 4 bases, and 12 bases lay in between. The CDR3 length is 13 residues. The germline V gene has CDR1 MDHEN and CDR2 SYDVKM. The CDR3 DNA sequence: TGTGCCAGCAGCCAAAGCCCCGTCACTGAAGCTTTCTTT. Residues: CASSQSPVTEAFF.

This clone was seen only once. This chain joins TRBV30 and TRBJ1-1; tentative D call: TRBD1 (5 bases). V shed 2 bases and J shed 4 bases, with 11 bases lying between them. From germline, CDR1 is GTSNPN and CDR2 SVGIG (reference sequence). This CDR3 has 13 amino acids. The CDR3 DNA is TGTGCCTGGAGTCTCGATCAGGGCACTGAAGCTTTCTTT. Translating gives CAWSLDQGTEAFF.

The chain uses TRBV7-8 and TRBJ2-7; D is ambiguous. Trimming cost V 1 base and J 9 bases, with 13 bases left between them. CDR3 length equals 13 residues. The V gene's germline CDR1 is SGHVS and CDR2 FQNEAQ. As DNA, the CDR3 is TGTGCCAGCAGCTTAGACCTGCGCCCCGGGCAGTACTTC. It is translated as CASSLDLRPGQYF.

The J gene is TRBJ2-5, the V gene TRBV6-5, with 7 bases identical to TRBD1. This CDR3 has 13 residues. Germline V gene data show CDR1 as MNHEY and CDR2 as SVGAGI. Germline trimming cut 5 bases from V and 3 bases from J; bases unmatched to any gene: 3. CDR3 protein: CASSRDSEETQYF. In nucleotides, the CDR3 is TGTGCCAGCAGTAGGGACAGTGAAGAGACCCAGTACTTC.

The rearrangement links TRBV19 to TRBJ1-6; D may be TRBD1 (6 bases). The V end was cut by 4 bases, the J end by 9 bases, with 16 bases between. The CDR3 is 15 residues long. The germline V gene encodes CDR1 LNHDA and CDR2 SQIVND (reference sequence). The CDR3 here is CASSTRQAVASPLHF. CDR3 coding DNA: TGTGCCAGTAGTACCCGACAGGCTGTGGCTTCACCCCTCCACTTT.

The CDR3 nucleotides read TGTGCCAGCAGCCCGACAGGGAGGCTGACTGAAAAACTGTTTTTT. This translates into CASSPTGRLTEKLFF. This chain uses TRBV11-2 with TRBJ1-4; 7 bases fit TRBD1. The CDR3 extends over 15 amino acids. CDR1 SGHAT and CDR2 FQNNGV come from the germline V gene. V lost 5 bases and J lost 7; bases outside the gene matches: 10.

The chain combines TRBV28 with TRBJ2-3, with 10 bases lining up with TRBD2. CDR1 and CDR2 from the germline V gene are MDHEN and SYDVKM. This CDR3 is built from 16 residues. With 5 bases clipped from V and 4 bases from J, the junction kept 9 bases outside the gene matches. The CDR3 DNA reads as TGTGCCAGCAGTCCCCCTAGCGGGAGAAGAGCAGATACGCAGTATTTT. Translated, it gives CASSPPSGRRADTQYF.

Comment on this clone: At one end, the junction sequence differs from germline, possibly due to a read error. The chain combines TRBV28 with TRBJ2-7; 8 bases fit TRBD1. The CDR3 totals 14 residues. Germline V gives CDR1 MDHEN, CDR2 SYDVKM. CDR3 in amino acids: CASSSPDRARSSDF. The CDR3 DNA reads TGTGCCAGCAGTTCCCCGGACAGGGCTAGATCCTCGGACTTC.

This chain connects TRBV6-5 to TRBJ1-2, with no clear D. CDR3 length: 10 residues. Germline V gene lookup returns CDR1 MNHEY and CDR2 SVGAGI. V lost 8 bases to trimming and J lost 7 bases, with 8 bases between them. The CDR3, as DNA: TGTGCCAGCTCGGGTGGTGGCTACACCTTC. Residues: CASSGGGYTF.

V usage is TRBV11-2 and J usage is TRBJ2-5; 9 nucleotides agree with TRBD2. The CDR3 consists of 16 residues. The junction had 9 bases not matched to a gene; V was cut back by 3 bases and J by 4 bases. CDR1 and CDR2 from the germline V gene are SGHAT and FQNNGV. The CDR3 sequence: CASSFSGRNGLETQYF. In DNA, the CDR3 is TGTGCCAGCAGCTTTAGCGGGAGAAACGGCCTAGAGACCCAGTACTTC.

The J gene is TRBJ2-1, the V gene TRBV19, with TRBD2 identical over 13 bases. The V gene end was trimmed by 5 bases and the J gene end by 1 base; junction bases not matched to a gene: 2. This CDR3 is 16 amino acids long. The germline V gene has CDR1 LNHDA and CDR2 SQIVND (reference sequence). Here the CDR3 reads CASSGLAGASYNEQFF. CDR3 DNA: TGTGCCAGTAGTGGACTAGCGGGAGCTTCCTACAATGAGCAGTTCTTC.

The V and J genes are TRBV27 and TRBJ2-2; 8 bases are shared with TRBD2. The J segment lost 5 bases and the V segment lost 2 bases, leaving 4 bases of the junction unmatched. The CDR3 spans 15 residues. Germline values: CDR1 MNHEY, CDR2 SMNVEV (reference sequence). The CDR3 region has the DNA TGTGCCAGCAGTTTACGAGCGGGAGTGACCGGGGAGCTGTTTTTT. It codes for CASSLRAGVTGELFF.

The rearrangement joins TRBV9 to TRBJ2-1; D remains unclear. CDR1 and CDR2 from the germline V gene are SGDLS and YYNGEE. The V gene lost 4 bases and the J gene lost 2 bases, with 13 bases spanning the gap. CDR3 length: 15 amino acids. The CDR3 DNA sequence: TGTGCCAGCAGCTTGGCAGGTACGACCTACAATGAGCAGTTCTTC. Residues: CASSLAGTTYNEQFF.

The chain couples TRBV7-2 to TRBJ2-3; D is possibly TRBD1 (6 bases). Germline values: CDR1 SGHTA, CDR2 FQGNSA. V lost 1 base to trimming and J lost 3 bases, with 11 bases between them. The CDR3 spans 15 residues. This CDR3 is CASSLERQGTDTQYF. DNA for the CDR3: TGTGCCAGCAGCTTAGAGCGGCAGGGGACAGATACGCAGTATTTT.

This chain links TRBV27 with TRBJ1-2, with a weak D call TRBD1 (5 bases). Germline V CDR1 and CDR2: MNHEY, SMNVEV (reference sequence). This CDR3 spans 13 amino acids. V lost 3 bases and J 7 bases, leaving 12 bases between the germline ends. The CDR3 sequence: CASSFIQGSGYTF. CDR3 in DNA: TGTGCCAGCAGTTTCATTCAGGGTTCTGGCTACACCTTC.

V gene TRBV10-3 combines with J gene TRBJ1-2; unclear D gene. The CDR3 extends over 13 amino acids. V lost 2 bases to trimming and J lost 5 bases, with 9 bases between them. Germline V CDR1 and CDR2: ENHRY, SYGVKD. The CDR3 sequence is CAISEPGLYGYTF. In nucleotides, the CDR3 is TGTGCCATCAGTGAGCCCGGTTTATATGGCTACACCTTC.

The chain's CDR3 is CASSLGSGSLETQYF. Written as DNA, the CDR3 is TGTGCCAGCAGCTTAGGCAGCGGGAGTTTAGAGACCCAGTACTTC. The chain employs TRBV7-3 and TRBJ2-5; TRBD2 matches 8 bases. The CDR3 runs 15 residues. Per the germline V gene, CDR1 is SGHTA and CDR2 is FQGTGA. Trimming at V came to 2 bases and at J to 4 bases, leaving 6 bases not matched to a gene.

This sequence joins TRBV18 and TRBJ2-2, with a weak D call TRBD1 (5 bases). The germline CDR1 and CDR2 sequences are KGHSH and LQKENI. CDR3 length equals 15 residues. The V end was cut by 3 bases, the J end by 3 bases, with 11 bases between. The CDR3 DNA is TGTGCCAGCTCACCTCAGGACACAGACACCGGGGAGCTGTTTTTT. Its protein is CASSPQDTDTGELFF.

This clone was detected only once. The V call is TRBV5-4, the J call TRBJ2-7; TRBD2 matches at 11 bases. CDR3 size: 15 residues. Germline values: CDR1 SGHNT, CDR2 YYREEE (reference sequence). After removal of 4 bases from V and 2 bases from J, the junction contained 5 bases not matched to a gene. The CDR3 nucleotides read TGTGCCAGCAGCACCAAGACTAGCGGGACCTACGAGCAGTACTTC. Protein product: CASSTKTSGTYEQYF.

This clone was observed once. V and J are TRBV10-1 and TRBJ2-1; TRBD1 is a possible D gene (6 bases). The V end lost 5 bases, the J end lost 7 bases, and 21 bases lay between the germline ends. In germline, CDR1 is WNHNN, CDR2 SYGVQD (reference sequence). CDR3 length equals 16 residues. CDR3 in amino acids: CASSMRLPSRGNEQFF. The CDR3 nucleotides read TGCGCCAGCAGTATGAGACTACCCTCGAGGGGGAATGAGCAGTTCTTC.

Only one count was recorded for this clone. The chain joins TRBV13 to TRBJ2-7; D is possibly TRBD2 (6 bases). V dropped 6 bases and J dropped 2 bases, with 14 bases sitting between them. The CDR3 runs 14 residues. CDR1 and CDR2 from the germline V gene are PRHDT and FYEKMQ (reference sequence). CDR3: CASSPQRATYEQYF. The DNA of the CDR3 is TGTGCCAGCAGTCCACAGCGGGCAACCTACGAGCAGTACTTC.

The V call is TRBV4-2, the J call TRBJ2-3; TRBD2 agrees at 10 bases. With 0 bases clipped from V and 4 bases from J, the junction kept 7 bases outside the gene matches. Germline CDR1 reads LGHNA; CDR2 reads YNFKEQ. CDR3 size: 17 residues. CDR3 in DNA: TGTGCCAGCAGCCAAGACCAGGGTAGCGGGAGGTCAGATACGCAGTATTTT. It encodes CASSQDQGSGRSDTQYF.